This T cell receptor beta chain was profiled in a study of beta chain features in type 1 diabetes. This clone has a handful of counts. Different DNA sequences within this sample yield the same CDR3. Reverse transcription of all isolated RNA meant that expressed TCRB transcripts were sequenced. Samples of naive, central memory and regulatory T cells yielded a mean of about 3.9 million reads. Profiled with immunoSEQ multiplex PCR; TCRdb holds only in-frame clones, not every one. The sample records roughly 500,000 clones, about 29% being singletons. The CDR3 consists of 12 residues. Looked up from germline, CDR1 is GTSNPN and CDR2 is SVGIG (reference sequence). Trimming removed 1 base from V and 2 bases from J, with 6 bases in between.

The sample consisted of naive CD4+ T cells from blood. This sequence originates from a man in his late teens or twenties in good health. The chain has TRBV30 and TRBJ2-7; D is perhaps TRBD1 (6 bases). CDR3 region: CAWSGGPYEQYF. The CDR3 DNA reads as TGTGCCTGGAGTGGGGGGCCCTACGAGCAGTACTTC. Variable domain in full (rest from reference TRBV30 and TRBJ2-7): SQTIHQWPATLVQPVGSPLSLECTVEGTSNPNLYWYRQAAGRGLQLLFYSVGIGQISSEVPQNLSASRPQDRQFILSSKKLLLSDSGFYLCAWSGGPYEQYFGPGTRLTVT.